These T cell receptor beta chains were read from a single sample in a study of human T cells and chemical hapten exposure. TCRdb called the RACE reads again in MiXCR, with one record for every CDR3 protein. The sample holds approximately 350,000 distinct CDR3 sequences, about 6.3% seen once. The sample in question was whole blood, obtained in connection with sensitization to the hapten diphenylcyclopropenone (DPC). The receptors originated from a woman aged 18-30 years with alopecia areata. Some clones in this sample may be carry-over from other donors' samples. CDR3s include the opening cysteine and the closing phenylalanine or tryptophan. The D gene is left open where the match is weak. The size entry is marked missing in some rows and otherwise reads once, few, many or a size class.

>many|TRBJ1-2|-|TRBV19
TGTGCCAGTGCCGACCGGGCCCGCCACCCTAACTATGGCTACACCTTC
CASADRARHPNYGYTF
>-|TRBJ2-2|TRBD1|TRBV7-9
TGTGCCAGCAGAATTACAGGGGTTAACACCGGGGAGCTGTTTTTT
CASRITGVNTGELFF
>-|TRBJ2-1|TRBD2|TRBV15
TGTGCCACCGCCCCCAGTTTTGGGGGACTAGCCTACAATGAGCAGTTCTTC
CATAPSFGGLAYNEQFF
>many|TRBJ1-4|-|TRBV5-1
TGCGCCAGCAGCTTGGAGGGCAGTGGGGAAAAACTGTTTTTT
CASSLEGSGEKLFF
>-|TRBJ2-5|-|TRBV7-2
TGTGCCAGCACCAGGGTGTATGGAGAGACCCAGTACTTC
CASTRVYGETQYF
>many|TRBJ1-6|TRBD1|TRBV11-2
TGTGCCAGCAGCTTCGCCGGGACAGGGAATTCACCCCTCCACTTT
CASSFAGTGNSPLHF
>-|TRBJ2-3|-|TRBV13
TGTGCCAGCAGCTTGACGCAGGGGCAGTATTTT
CASSLTQGQYF
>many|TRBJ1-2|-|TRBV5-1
TGCGCCAGCAGCTTGGTTTGGGCACAGTCATATGGCTACACCTTC
CASSLVWAQSYGYTF
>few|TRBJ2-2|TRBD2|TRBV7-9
TGTGCCAGCAGCCCGGGACTAGGAAACACCGGGGAGCTGTTTTTT
CASSPGLGNTGELFF
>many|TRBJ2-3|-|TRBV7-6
TGTGCCAGCAGCTTAGGAGCGACAACTAGCACAGATACGCAGTATTTT
CASSLGATTSTDTQYF
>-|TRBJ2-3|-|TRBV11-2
TGTGCCAGCAGCTTAGCCTGGGAATTGGCGCAGTATTTT
CASSLAWELAQYF
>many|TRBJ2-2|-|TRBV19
TGTGCCAGTAGTAACAGCTACACCGGGGAGCTGTTTTTT
CASSNSYTGELFF
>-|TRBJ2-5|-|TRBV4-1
TGCGCCAGCAGCCAGACGTACCAAGAGACCCAGTACTTC
CASSQTYQETQYF
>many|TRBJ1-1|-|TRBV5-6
TGTGCCAGCAGCTTGGGGACACCAAACATGAACACTGAAGCTTTCTTT
CASSLGTPNMNTEAFF
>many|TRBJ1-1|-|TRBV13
TGTGCCAGCAGCCGGGCTAGCGCGGGCGGCGCTTTCTTT
CASSRASAGGAFF
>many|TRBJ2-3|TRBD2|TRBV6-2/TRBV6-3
TGTGCCAGCAGTTACTCTCCAGCGGGGTTGGGGGATACGCAGTATTTT
CASSYSPAGLGDTQYF
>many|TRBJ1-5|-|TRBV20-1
TGCAGTGCCAGGATTAGCAATCAGCCCCAGCATTTT
CSARISNQPQHF
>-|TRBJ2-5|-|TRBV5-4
TGTGCCAGCAGCCTAGACGCCTCAACAACAGAGACCCAGTACTTC
CASSLDASTTETQYF
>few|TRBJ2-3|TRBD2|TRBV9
TGTGCCAGCAGCTTGGGACTAGCGGGGATAGATACGCAGTATTTT
CASSLGLAGIDTQYF
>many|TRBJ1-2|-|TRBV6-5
TGTGCCAGCAGTACAGGTTATGGCTACACCTTC
CASSTGYGYTF
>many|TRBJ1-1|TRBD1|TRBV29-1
TGCAGCGTCGACGACACAGGGGGCACTGAAGCTTTCTTT
CSVDDTGGTEAFF
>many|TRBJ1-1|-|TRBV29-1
TGCAGCGTTGAGGGCACGGCTGAAGCTTTCTTT
CSVEGTAEAFF
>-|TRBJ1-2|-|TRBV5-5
TGTGCCAGCAGCTTGATCCCTGCTGGCGAGGAATATGGCTACACCTTC
CASSLIPAGEEYGYTF
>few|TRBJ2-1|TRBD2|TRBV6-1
TGTGCCAGCAGTGAAGAAGAACTAGCGGGGGGCTACAATGAGCAGTTCTTC
CASSEEELAGGYNEQFF
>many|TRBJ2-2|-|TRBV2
TGTGCCAGCAGTGTAGTGGGGGCGGGCACCGGGGAGCTGTTTTTT
CASSVVGAGTGELFF
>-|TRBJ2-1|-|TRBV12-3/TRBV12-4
TGTGCCAGCAGTTCTACCATTGGGGGGAGCTCCTACAATGAGCAGTTCTTC
CASSSTIGGSSYNEQFF
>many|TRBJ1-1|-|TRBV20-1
TGCAGTGCTAGTAGGGCAGGATATAACACTGAAGCTTTCTTT
CSASRAGYNTEAFF
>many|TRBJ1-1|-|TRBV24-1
TGTGCCACCAGTCAACCGGGGCTGAACACTGAAGCTTTCTTT
CATSQPGLNTEAFF
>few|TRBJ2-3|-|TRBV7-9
TGTGCCAGCAACCCCGGAACGTCTAGCACAGATACGCAGTATTTT
CASNPGTSSTDTQYF
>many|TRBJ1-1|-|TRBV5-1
TGCGCCAGCACCAGGGGCGACACTGAAGCTTTCTTT
CASTRGDTEAFF
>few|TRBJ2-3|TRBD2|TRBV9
TGTGCCAGCAGCTCTAGCGGGTCTAGCACAGATACGCAGTATTTT
CASSSSGSSTDTQYF
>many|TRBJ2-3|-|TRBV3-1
TGTGCCAGCAGCCAAGGCGGGACAGATACGCAGTATTTT
CASSQGGTDTQYF
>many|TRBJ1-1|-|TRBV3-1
TGTGCCAGCAGCCAACTGGGGAGTACTGAAGCTTTCTTT
CASSQLGSTEAFF
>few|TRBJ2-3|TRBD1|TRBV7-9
TGTGCCAGCAGCATCCTGACAGGGGGCGGCACAGATACGCAGTATTTT
CASSILTGGGTDTQYF
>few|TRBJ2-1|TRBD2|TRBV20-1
TGCAGTGCTAGCCGAGCGGGGGGACGCTCCTACAATGAGCAGTTCTTC
CSASRAGGRSYNEQFF
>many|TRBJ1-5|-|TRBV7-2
TGTGCCAGCAGCTTAACCCTATTCAATCAGCCCCAGCATTTT
CASSLTLFNQPQHF
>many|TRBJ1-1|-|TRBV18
TGTGCCAGCTCACCACTTGCGGCCGCTATGAACACTGAAGCTTTCTTT
CASSPLAAAMNTEAFF
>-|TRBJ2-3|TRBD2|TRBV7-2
TGTGCCAGCAGCTTAACGTTAGCGGGGGGAAGAGATACGCAGTATTTT
CASSLTLAGGRDTQYF
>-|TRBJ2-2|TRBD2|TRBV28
TGTGCCAGCATGACTAGCGGAAACGGGGAGCTGTTTTTT
CASMTSGNGELFF
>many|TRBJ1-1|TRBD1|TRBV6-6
TGTGCCAGCAGTTACACCACAGGGGGCAGGGATAACACTGAAGCTTTCTTT
CASSYTTGGRDNTEAFF
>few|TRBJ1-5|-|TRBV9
TGTGCCAGCAGCGCCGGAGATAGCCAGCCCCAGCATTTT
CASSAGDSQPQHF
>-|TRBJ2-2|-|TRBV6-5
TGTGCCAGCAGTTCACCTTCTCTCTTCAGGGGTTCGAACACCGGGGAGCTGTCTTTT
CASSSPSLFRGSNTGELSF